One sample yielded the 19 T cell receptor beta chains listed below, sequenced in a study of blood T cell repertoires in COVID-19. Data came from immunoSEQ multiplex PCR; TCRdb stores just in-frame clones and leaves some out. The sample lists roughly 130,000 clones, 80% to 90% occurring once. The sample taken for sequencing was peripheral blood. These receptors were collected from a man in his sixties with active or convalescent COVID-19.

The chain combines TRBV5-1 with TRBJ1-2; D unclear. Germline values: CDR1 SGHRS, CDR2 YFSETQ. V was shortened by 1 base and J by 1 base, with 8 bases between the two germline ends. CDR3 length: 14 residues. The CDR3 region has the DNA TGCGCCAGCAGCTTGCGCGGCAGTAACTATGGCTACACCTTC. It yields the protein CASSLRGSNYGYTF.

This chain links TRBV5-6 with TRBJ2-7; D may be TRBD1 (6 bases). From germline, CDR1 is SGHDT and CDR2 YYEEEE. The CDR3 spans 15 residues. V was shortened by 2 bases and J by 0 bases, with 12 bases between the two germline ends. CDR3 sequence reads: CASSFPRGGSYEQYF. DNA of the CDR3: TGTGCCAGCAGCTTCCCCCGAGGGGGCTCCTACGAGCAGTACTTC. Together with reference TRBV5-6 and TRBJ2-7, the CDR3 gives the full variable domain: DAGVTQSPTHLIKTRGQQVTLRCSPKSGHDTVSWYQQALGQGPQFIFQYYEEEERQRGNFPDRFSGHQFPNYSSELNVNALLLGDSALYLCASSFPRGGSYEQYFGPGTRLTVT.

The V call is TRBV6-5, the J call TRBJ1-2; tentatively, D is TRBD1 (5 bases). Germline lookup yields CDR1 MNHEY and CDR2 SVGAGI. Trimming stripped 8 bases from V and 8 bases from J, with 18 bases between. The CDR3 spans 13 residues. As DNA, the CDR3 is TGTGCCAGCGGGGGGAGGGGTTCGGCCGGCTACACCTTC. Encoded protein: CASGGRGSAGYTF.

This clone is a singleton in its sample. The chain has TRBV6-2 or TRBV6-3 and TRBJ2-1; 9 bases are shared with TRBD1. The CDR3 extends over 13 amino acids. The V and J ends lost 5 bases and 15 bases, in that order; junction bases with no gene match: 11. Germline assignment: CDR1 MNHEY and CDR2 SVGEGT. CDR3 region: CASSDLGTGGWFF. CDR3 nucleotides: TGTGCCAGCAGTGACTTAGGCACAGGGGGCTGGTTCTTC.

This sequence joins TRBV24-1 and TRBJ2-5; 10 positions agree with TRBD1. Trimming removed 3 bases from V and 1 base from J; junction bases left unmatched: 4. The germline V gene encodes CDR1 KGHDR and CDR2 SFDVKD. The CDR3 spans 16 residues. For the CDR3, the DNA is TGTGCCACCAGTGATGCCGGGACAGGGGCCCAAGAGACCCAGTACTTC. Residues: CATSDAGTGAQETQYF.

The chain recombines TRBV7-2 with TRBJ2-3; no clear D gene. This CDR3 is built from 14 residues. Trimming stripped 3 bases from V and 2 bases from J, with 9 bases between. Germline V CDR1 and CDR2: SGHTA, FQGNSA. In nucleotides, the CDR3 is TGTGCCAGCAGCTTCCAGACTCCCACAGATACGCAGTATTTT. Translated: CASSFQTPTDTQYF.

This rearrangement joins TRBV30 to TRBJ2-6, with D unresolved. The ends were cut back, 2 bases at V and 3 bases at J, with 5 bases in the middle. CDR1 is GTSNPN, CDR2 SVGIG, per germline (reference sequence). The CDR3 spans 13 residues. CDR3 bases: TGTGCCTGGAGTATAGTTGGGGCCAACGTCCTGACTTTC. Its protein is CAWSIVGANVLTF.

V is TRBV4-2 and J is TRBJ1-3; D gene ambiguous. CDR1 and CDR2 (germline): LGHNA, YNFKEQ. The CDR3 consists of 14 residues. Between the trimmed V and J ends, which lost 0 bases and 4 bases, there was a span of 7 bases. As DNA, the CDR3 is TGTGCCAGCAGCCAAGATCCCGGGGGAAACACCATATATTTT. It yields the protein CASSQDPGGNTIYF.

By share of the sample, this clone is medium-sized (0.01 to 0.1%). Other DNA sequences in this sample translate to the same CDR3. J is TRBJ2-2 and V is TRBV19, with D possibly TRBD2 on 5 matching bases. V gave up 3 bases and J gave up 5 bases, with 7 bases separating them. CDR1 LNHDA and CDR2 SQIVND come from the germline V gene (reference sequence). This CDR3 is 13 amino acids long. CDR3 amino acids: CASSIGGTGELFF. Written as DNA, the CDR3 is TGTGCCAGTAGTATCGGAGGAACCGGGGAGCTGTTTTTT.

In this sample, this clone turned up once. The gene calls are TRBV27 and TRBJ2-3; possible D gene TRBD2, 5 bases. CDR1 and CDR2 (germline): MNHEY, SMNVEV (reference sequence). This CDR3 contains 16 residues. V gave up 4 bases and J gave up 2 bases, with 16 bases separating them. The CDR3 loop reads CASSSLVKWHTDTQYF. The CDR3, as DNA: TGTGCCAGCAGTTCACTAGTAAAATGGCACACAGATACGCAGTATTTT.

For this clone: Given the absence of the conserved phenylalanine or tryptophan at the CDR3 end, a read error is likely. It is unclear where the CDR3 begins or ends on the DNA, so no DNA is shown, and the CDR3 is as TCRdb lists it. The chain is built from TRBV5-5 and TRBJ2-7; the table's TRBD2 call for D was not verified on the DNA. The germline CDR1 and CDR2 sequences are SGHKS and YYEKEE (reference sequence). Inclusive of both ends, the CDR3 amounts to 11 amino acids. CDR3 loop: CASSTSSREYI.

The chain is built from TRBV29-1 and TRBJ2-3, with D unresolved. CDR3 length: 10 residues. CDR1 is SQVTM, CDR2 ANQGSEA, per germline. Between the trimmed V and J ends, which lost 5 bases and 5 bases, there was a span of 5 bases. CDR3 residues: CSVQIDTQYF. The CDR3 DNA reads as TGCAGCGTTCAGATAGATACGCAGTATTTT.

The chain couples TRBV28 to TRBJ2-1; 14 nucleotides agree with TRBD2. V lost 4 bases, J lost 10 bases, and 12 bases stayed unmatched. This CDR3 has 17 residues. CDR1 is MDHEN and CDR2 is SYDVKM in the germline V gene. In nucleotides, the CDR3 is TGTGCCAGCAGTTCCCCTCGGACTAGCGGGAGGTTGGGAGAGCAGTTCTTC. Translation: CASSSPRTSGRLGEQFF.

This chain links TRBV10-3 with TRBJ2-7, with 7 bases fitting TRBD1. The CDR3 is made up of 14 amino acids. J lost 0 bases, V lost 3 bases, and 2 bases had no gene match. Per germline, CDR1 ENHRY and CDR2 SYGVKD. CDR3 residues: CAISDGTVSYEQYF. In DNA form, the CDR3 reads TGTGCCATCAGTGATGGGACAGTCTCCTACGAGCAGTACTTC.

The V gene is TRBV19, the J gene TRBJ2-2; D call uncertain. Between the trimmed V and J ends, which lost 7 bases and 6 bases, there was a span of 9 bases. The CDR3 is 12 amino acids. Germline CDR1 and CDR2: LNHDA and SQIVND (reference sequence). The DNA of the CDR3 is TGTGCCAGTAACCCTCAGGCCGGGGAGCTGTTTTTT. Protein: CASNPQAGELFF. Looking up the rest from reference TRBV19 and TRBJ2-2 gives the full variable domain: DGGITQSPKYLFRKEGQNVTLSCEQNLNHDAMYWYRQDPGQGLRLIYYSQIVNDFQKGDIAEGYSVSREKKESFPLTVTSAQKNPTAFYLCASNPQAGELFFGEGSRLTVL.

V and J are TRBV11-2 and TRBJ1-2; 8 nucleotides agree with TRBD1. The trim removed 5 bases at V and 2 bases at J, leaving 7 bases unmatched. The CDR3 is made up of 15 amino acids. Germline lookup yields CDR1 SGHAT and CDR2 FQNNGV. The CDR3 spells CASSLRTGWNYGYTF. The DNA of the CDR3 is TGTGCCAGCAGCCTGCGGACAGGGTGGAACTATGGCTACACCTTC.

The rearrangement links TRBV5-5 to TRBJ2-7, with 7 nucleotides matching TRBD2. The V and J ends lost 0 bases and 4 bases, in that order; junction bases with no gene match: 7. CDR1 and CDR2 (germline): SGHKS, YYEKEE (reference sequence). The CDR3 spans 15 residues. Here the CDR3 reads CASSLGTSIQYEQYF. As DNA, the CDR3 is TGTGCCAGCAGCTTGGGGACTAGTATTCAGTACGAGCAGTACTTC.

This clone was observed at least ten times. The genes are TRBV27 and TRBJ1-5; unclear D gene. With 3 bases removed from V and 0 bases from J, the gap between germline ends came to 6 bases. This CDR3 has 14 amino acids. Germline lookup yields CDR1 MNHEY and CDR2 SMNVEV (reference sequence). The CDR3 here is CASSLVASNQPQHF. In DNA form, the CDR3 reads TGTGCCAGCAGTTTGGTGGCTAGCAATCAGCCCCAGCATTTT.

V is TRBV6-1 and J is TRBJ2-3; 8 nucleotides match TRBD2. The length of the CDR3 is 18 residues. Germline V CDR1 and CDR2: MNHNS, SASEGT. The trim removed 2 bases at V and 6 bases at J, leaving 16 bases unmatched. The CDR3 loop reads CASSEILGGEGYPDTQYF. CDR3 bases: TGTGCCAGCAGTGAAATCCTCGGGGGGGAGGGCTATCCGGATACGCAGTATTTT.